The rows below give T cell receptor beta chains drawn from one sample of a study of blood T cell repertoires in COVID-19. Generated by immunoSEQ multiplex PCR, the TCRdb table keeps only in-frame clones and is missing some. The table lists hundreds of thousands of clones, roughly nine tenths of them singletons. What was sequenced was peripheral blood. These receptor sequences come from a man aged 55 to 70 who had recovered from COVID-19. Both conserved end residues are part of each CDR3. The D gene is left open where the match is weak. The listing skips clone size in some rows; elsewhere it reads once, few, many or a size class.

V,size,D,J,DNA,CDR3
TRBV3-1/TRBV3-2,NA,TRBD1,TRBJ2-3,TGTGCCAGCGGGACAGGGCTCACAGATACGCAGTATTTT,CASGTGLTDTQYF
TRBV11-2,many,NA,TRBJ2-2,TGTGCCAGCAGCTCCTTAGCGGTGAACACCGGGGAGCTGTTTTTT,CASSSLAVNTGELFF
TRBV9,NA,TRBD2,TRBJ2-1,TGTGCCAGCAGCCCACGACTAGCGGGGGGGTACAATGAGCAGTTCTTC,CASSPRLAGGYNEQFF
TRBV19,NA,TRBD2,TRBJ2-5,TGTGCCAGTAGTCCGAGCGGGGACGGGGGGACCCAGTACTTC,CASSPSGDGGTQYF
TRBV5-1,NA,TRBD1,TRBJ1-1,TGCGCCAGCAGCTGGGACAGGGGGCCTAACACTGAAGCTTTCTTT,CASSWDRGPNTEAFF
TRBV4-2,NA,NA,TRBJ2-2,TGTGCCAGCAGCCAAGGGGACTCCGGCGGCACCGGGGAGCTGTTTTTT,CASSQGDSGGTGELFF
TRBV5-1,NA,TRBD1,TRBJ1-1,TGCGCCAGCAGCGAGGGACAGGGATCGGCTGAAGCTTTCTTT,CASSEGQGSAEAFF
TRBV6-5,NA,NA,TRBJ1-2,TGTGCCAGCAGGGCACAGGTCCCCGGTGGCTACACCTTC,CASRAQVPGGYTF
TRBV5-1,few,NA,TRBJ1-1,TGCGCCAGCAGCGCGAGTGGATCCGGGACAGAAGCTTTCTTT,CASSASGSGTEAFF
TRBV5-1,once,TRBD2,TRBJ2-1,TGCGCCAGCAGCTACCCGCCGGCGGGGGGATCGGTGCAGTTCTTC,CASSYPPAGGSVQFF
TRBV29-1,once,NA,TRBJ1-1,TGCAGCGTTGAAGCAGGTATCGCTGAAGCTTTCTTT,CSVEAGIAEAFF
TRBV21-1,NA,NA,TRBJ1-5,TGTGCCAGCAGCAAAGTTCGCACAGGGGTCGGGTGGGGTCAGCCCCAGCATTTT,CASSKVRTGVGWGQPQHF
TRBV5-1,NA,NA,TRBJ2-1,TGCGCCAGCAGCTCGTCACCGACTTCGAATGAGCAGTTCTTC,CASSSSPTSNEQFF
TRBV30,NA,TRBD1,TRBJ1-6,TGTGCCGCCTCGGGACAGGGGAATTCACCCCTCCACTTT,CAASGQGNSPLHF
TRBV4-1,NA,NA,TRBJ1-3,TGCGCCAGCAGCCAAGGGAGCGTAGAGAGCACCATATATTTT,CASSQGSVESTIYF
TRBV5-1,NA,NA,TRBJ1-1,TGCGCCAGCAGAGAAAATGCGGGGATGAACACTGAAGCTTTCTTT,CASRENAGMNTEAFF
TRBV5-6,NA,TRBD1,TRBJ1-6,TGTGCCAGCAGCTCCTTAACCGACAGGGCCAATTCACCCCTCCACTTT,CASSSLTDRANSPLHF
TRBV3-1/TRBV3-2,NA,TRBD1,TRBJ1-3,TGTGCCAGCAGCCAAGGCAGGGGGTATGGAAACACCATATATTTT,CASSQGRGYGNTIYF
TRBV5-4,NA,NA,TRBJ1-3,TGTGCCAGTTCGGGGGGCCTTGGAAACACCATATATTTT,CASSGGLGNTIYF
TRBV19,NA,TRBD2,TRBJ2-5,TGTGCCAGTAGTGAGGGACTAGCGAGGCAAGAGACCCAGTACTTC,CASSEGLARQETQYF
TRBV10-3,NA,NA,TRBJ2-7,TGTGCCATCAGTCTCCAGGGCTACGAGCAGTACTTC,CAISLQGYEQYF
TRBV7-9,NA,TRBD1,TRBJ2-3,TGTGCCAGCAGCCTTGGGACAGGAAGCACAGATACGCAGTATTTT,CASSLGTGSTDTQYF
TRBV5-8,many,TRBD1,TRBJ2-3,TGTGCCAGCAGTGACGGACAGGGGGCCTTAAAGGATACGCAGTATTTT,CASSDGQGALKDTQYF
TRBV18,NA,NA,TRBJ1-1,TGTGCCAGCTCACCAACAGGTCTGAACACTGAAGCTTTCTTT,CASSPTGLNTEAFF
TRBV14,NA,NA,TRBJ2-5,TGTGCCAGCAGCCGAAACAGGGTAACGGAGACCCAGTACTTC,CASSRNRVTETQYF
TRBV2,NA,NA,TRBJ2-5,TGTGCCAGCAGTGGACCAACGGGGCAAGAGACCCAGTACTTC,CASSGPTGQETQYF
TRBV10-3,once,NA,TRBJ2-7,TGTGCCATCAGTAATGGCGGATCCTACGAGCAGTACTTC,CAISNGGSYEQYF
TRBV18,NA,TRBD1,TRBJ1-2,TGTGCCAGCTCACCGACAGGGTTCTATGGCTACACCTTC,CASSPTGFYGYTF
TRBV10-3,NA,NA,TRBJ2-3,TGTGCCATCAGCCGGGACACAAGCACAGATACGCAGTATTTT,CAISRDTSTDTQYF
TRBV28,NA,TRBD1,TRBJ1-2,TGTGCCAGCAGCAAAGGGGACAGGCGTGGCTACACCTTC,CASSKGDRRGYTF
TRBV5-6,NA,NA,TRBJ1-3,TGTGCCAGCAGCTTGGGTCTCCTCAGCTCTGGAAACACCATATATTTT,CASSLGLLSSGNTIYF
TRBV24-1,NA,NA,TRBJ1-4,TGTGCCACCCGCCTGGTCTCCGGGTCCCTAGAAAAACTGTTTTTT,CATRLVSGSLEKLFF
TRBV9,once,NA,TRBJ1-2,TGTGCCAGCAGCGTCCGGGGGGGCACCTATGGCTACACCTTC,CASSVRGGTYGYTF
TRBV2,NA,TRBD1,TRBJ2-7,TGTGCCAGCAGGGGACAGGGGGCCTACGAGCAGTACTTC,CASRGQGAYEQYF
TRBV4-1,once,TRBD2,TRBJ2-3,TGCGCCAGCAGCCAAGAAAGGACTAGTACAGATACGCAGTATTTT,CASSQERTSTDTQYF
TRBV25-1,NA,NA,TRBJ1-1,TGTGCCAGCAGTGAATTCGGAGTAGAAGCTTTCTTT,CASSEFGVEAFF
TRBV7-7,NA,NA,TRBJ2-1,TGTGCCAGCAGCTTAGCGAGGGGGACCGAGCAGTTCTTC,CASSLARGTEQFF
TRBV6-5,NA,NA,TRBJ1-5,TGTGCCAGCAGTTACGGGCAGGGTCCCTCGGCGCCCCAGCATTTT,CASSYGQGPSAPQHF
TRBV18,NA,TRBD1,TRBJ2-1,TGTGCCAGCTCACCCGTACAGGGGCTCTACAATGAGCAGTTCTTC,CASSPVQGLYNEQFF
TRBV19,NA,NA,TRBJ1-2,TGTGCCAGTAGTTCACGGACACTCAACTATGGCTACACCTTC,CASSSRTLNYGYTF
TRBV4-1,NA,NA,TRBJ1-5,TGCGCCAGCAGCCAGAGGGATGGGCAGCCCCAGCATTTT,CASSQRDGQPQHF
TRBV20-1,NA,TRBD1,TRBJ1-1,TGCAGTGCCCCGACAGGGTCTGAAGCTTTCTTT,CSAPTGSEAFF
TRBV9,NA,NA,TRBJ1-2,TGTGCCAGCGACAGTCTTGGCTACACCTTC,CASDSLGYTF
TRBV5-1,NA,NA,TRBJ2-5,TGCGCCAGCAGCTTGGCCCCGTCAGGGAGGGGGGAGACCCAGTACTTC,CASSLAPSGRGETQYF
TRBV19,once,TRBD1,TRBJ2-3,TGTGCCAGTAGCCAAGACAGGGGCGTCACAGATACGCAGTATTTT,CASSQDRGVTDTQYF
TRBV7-9,once,NA,TRBJ2-2,TGTGCCAGCAGCCGGGACACCGGGGAGCTGTTTTTT,CASSRDTGELFF
TRBV5-1,NA,TRBD1,TRBJ1-1,TGCGCCAGCACCTTCGGGACAGGGGGCCGAAGTGCAGCTTTCTTT,CASTFGTGGRSAAFF
TRBV7-9,NA,TRBD2,TRBJ2-3,TGTGCCAGCAGCTTAGCTAGCGGGGGGATAGATACGCAGTATTTT,CASSLASGGIDTQYF